The 5 T cell receptor beta chains below all came from one sample that was sequenced in a study of blood T cells in healthy people across ages. With a J-beta primer mix and a sample-barcoded 5' primer, a second PCR ran about 7 to 12 cycles. TCRdb independently ran MiXCR on the 5' RACE reads; one entry per CDR3 protein. The repertoire consists of about 540,000 distinct CDR3 sequences, with under 30% occurring once and the leading ten covering under 9%. These records were also assigned to another study, of T cells of mothers and their children.

Input material: blood. The receptors originated from a boy younger than 18 in good health.

Notes on this clonotype: Sequence at one end of the junction differs from germline and may be a read error. The chain employs TRBV2 and TRBJ1-2; 7 bases fit TRBD1. The CDR3 spans 13 residues. In germline, CDR1 is SNHLY, CDR2 FYNNEI. DNA of the CDR3: TGTGCTAGCAGCGACAGGGTGGACTATGGCTACACCTTC. This gives the protein CASSDRVDYGYTF.

The chain carries TRBV5-4 and TRBJ1-2; 12 nucleotides agree with TRBD1. With 2 bases clipped from V and 9 bases from J, the junction kept 5 bases outside the gene matches. The CDR3 spans 14 residues. Germline CDR1 is SGHNT and CDR2 is YYREEE (reference sequence). In nucleotides, the CDR3 is TGTGCCAGCAGCTTACCGGGACAGGGGGCGAGCTACACCTTC. It yields the protein CASSLPGQGASYTF.

The V gene is TRBV5-5, the J gene TRBJ2-3, with D possibly being TRBD1 (6 bases). CDR1 is SGHKS, CDR2 YYEKEE, per germline (reference sequence). CDR3 length: 15 amino acids. V was trimmed by 2 bases and J by 1 base, leaving 11 bases between them. The CDR3 DNA sequence: TGTGCCAGCAGCTTTCCGGCAGGGGGCACAGATACGCAGTATTTT. Translating it yields CASSFPAGGTDTQYF.

The CDR3 protein is CATSDRRGTSGYTF. The CDR3 DNA reads as TGTGCCACCAGTGATCGTAGAGGGACCTCTGGCTACACCTTC. The J gene is TRBJ1-2, the V gene TRBV24-1; D is perhaps TRBD1 (5 bases). The germline gives CDR1 KGHDR, CDR2 SFDVKD. Trimming left V 3 bases short and J 7 bases short, with 14 bases between. The CDR3 totals 14 residues.

The rearrangement uses TRBV29-1 and TRBJ2-1, with D unclear. The CDR3 has 12 residues. V was pared by 7 bases and J by 3 bases, with 10 bases between. Germline V gene lookup returns CDR1 SQVTM and CDR2 ANQGSEA. The chain's CDR3 is CSAVSYYNEQFF. CDR3 nucleotides: TGCAGCGCCGTTTCATACTACAATGAGCAGTTCTTC.